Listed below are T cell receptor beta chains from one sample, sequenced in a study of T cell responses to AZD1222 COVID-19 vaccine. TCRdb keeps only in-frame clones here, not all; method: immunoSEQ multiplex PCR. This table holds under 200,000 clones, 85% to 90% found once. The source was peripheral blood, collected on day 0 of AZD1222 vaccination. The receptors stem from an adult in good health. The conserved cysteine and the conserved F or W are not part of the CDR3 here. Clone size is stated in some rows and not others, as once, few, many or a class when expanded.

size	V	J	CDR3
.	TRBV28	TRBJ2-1	ASSWGGIVPHEQF
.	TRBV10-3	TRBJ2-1	ATEPQGAREQF
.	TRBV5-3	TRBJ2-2	ARTPRWRFTTGELF
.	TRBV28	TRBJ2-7	ASRPAGSSYEQY
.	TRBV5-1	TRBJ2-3	ASSYRTGRADTQY
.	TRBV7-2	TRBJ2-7	ASSAPTSGPFYEQY
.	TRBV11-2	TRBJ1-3	ASSSDPNSGNTIY
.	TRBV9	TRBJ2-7	ASSPRKASGGAGEQY
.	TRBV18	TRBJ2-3	ASSTGSGRSTDTQY
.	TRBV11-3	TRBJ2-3	ASSLDRGTQYTQY
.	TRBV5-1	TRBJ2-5	ASSLGSGRQETQY
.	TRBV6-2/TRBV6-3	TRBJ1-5	ASSYRGVSNQPQH
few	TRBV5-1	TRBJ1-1	ASSDSTEAF
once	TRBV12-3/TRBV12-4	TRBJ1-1	ASSLMGGTEAF
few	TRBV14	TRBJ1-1	ASSRRTGLNTEAF
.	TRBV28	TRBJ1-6	ASSSTGRKSPLH
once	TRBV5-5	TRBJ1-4	ASRDGPRNEKLF
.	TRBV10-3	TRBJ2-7	AIRANGAEQY
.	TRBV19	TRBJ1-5	ASSLGGRNQPQH
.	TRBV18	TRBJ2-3	ASSPRVLAGGPDTQY
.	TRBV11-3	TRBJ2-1	ASSLGTGTGDNEQF
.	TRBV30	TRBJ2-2	AKDRGYTGELF
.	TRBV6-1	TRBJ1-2	ASSEPAQGGGYT
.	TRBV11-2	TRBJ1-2	ASSLAGPDSYGYT
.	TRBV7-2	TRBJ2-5	ASSVGETQY
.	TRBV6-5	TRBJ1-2	ASSPGNSRGYT
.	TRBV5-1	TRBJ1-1	ASNPFQGMNTEAF
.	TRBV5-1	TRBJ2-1	ASSREGSGVPNEQF